Described below is a single TCR beta chain sequence and its context. The germline gives CDR1 MNHEY, CDR2 SMNVEV (reference sequence). CDR3 length: 16 amino acids. With 5 bases removed from V and 7 bases from J, the gap between germline ends came to 23 bases. This sample is part of a study of blood T cell repertoires in COVID-19. The table came from immunoSEQ multiplex PCR; TCRdb's copy has only in-frame clones and leaves some out. The sample carries approximately 210,000 clones, 70% to 90% recorded once. V gene TRBV27 combines with J gene TRBJ2-5; TRBD1 is a possible D gene (6 bases). Sequencing used peripheral blood. This TCR was recovered from a man under 40 who had recovered from COVID-19. The CDR3 is CASSSHRTAKAGTQYF. CDR3 DNA sequence: TGTGCCAGCAGTAGCCACCGGACAGCTAAGGCTGGGACCCAGTACTTC.